These T cell receptor beta chains were read from a single sample in a study of blood T cell repertoires in COVID-19. Assay used: immunoSEQ multiplex PCR; TCRdb lists only in-frame clones, some missing. Among roughly 250,000 clones listed, approximately 78% were seen once. Sequencing used peripheral blood. The receptor source for this set is a woman aged 55-70 years with active or convalescent COVID-19. CDR3s include the opening cysteine and the closing phenylalanine or tryptophan. D genes are given only for firm matches. Size tells how often a clone was seen (once, few, many) or the class of an expanded clone, and some rows leave it out.

j_call d_call clone_size v_call cdr3_aa cdr3_nt
TRBJ1-4 - - TRBV7-2 CASSLQQPAEKLFF TGTGCCAGCAGTCTTCAACAGCCAGCAGAAAAACTGTTTTTT
TRBJ1-2 - few TRBV12-3/TRBV12-4 CASSLGQTNGYTF TGTGCCAGCAGTTTAGGGCAAACCAATGGCTACACCTTC
TRBJ1-5 - - TRBV12-5 CASGEVGRQPQHF TGTGCTAGTGGAGAGGTGGGGCGTCAGCCCCAGCATTTT
TRBJ1-2 TRBD1 - TRBV5-1 CASSLGQGAEGYTF TGCGCCAGCAGCTTGGGACAGGGGGCGGAGGGCTACACCTTC
TRBJ2-7 TRBD2 - TRBV7-2 CASSLAGRGAHEQYF TGTGCCAGCAGCTTAGCGGGGCGGGGGGCCCACGAGCAGTACTTC
TRBJ2-5 TRBD1 - TRBV19 CASSILPGTGEETQYF TGTGCCAGTAGTATTCTGCCCGGGACAGGGGAAGAGACCCAGTACTTC
TRBJ1-2 - few TRBV7-2 CASSSEGWARNYGYTF TGTGCCAGCAGCTCGGAGGGGTGGGCCCGTAACTATGGCTACACCTTC
TRBJ2-7 - - TRBV4-1 CASSQKLGHDAYEQYF TGCGCCAGCAGCCAAAAGTTGGGGCATGACGCCTACGAGCAGTACTTC
TRBJ1-3 TRBD1 - TRBV30 CASFAGTGEGNTIYF TGTGCCTCCTTTGCCGGGACAGGGGAAGGAAACACCATATATTTT
TRBJ2-2 TRBD1 - TRBV6-5 CAIQSGTGGTGELFF TGTGCCATCCAGTCGGGGACAGGGGGCACCGGGGAGCTGTTTTTT
TRBJ1-4 - - TRBV5-1 CASSRDGGGGEKLFF TGCGCCAGCAGCCGGGACGGCGGGGGAGGAGAAAAACTGTTTTTT
TRBJ2-5 TRBD2 few TRBV6-2/TRBV6-3 CASSYSLAGGPYQETQYF TGTGCCAGCAGTTACTCCCTAGCGGGGGGCCCGTACCAAGAGACCCAGTACTTC
TRBJ2-3 TRBD1 - TRBV7-9 CASSSQRDRVPDTQYF TGTGCCAGCAGCTCCCAGCGGGACAGGGTCCCAGATACGCAGTATTTT
TRBJ1-1 - - TRBV20-1 CSASGIGGLNTEAFF TGCAGTGCTAGTGGGATAGGAGGGCTGAACACTGAAGCTTTCTTT
TRBJ1-1 - - TRBV6-5 CASRVTANTEAFF TGTGCCAGCAGGGTCACAGCGAACACTGAAGCTTTCTTT
TRBJ1-6 - - TRBV18 CASSPGRDSPLHF TGTGCCAGCTCACCAGGGAGGGATTCACCCCTCCACTTT
TRBJ1-2 - - TRBV19 CASLAPDRGYTF TGTGCCAGCCTAGCGCCCGACCGCGGCTACACCTTC
TRBJ2-1 - - TRBV5-4 CASSLRSTFSYNEQFF TGTGCCAGCAGCTTGCGGAGCACTTTCTCCTACAATGAGCAGTTCTTC
TRBJ1-3 TRBD1 - TRBV30 CAWSLTGGIGNTIYF TGTGCCTGGAGTCTGACAGGGGGGATCGGAAACACCATATATTTT
TRBJ2-3 TRBD2 - TRBV6-2/TRBV6-3 CASSYRRLAADTQYF TGTGCCAGCAGTTACCGTCGACTAGCTGCAGATACGCAGTATTTT
TRBJ2-5 - - TRBV5-1 CASQNRDQETQYF TGCGCCAGCCAGAACCGGGACCAAGAGACCCAGTACTTC
TRBJ1-2 - - TRBV7-2 CASSLQGGGRSGYTF TGTGCCAGCAGTTTACAGGGAGGAGGTCGTAGTGGCTACACCTTC
TRBJ1-5 - - TRBV6-5 CASSYSDSRNQPQHF TGTGCCAGCAGTTACTCGGACAGTCGCAATCAGCCCCAGCATTTT
TRBJ1-4 - - TRBV19 CASRGALLNEKLFF TGTGCCAGTAGGGGAGCACTACTTAATGAAAAACTGTTTTTT
TRBJ1-1 - - TRBV7-6 CASSLAVSGMNTEAFF TGTGCCAGCAGCTTAGCGGTCTCCGGGATGAACACTGAAGCTTTCTTT
TRBJ2-5 - once TRBV19 CASSMWTGEETQYF TGTGCCAGTAGTATGTGGACGGGGGAAGAGACCCAGTACTTC
TRBJ2-1 - - TRBV18 CASSPPGGVNEQFF TGTGCCAGCTCACCACCAGGCGGGGTAAATGAGCAGTTCTTC
TRBJ1-1 - few TRBV11-2 CASSPPWNTEAFF TGTGCCAGCAGCCCTCCTTGGAACACTGAAGCTTTCTTT
TRBJ2-5 - - TRBV7-2 CASSLGLARQWTQYF TGTGCCAGCAGCTTAGGGCTAGCGCGCCAGTGGACCCAGTACTTC
TRBJ1-3 - - TRBV27 CASSLARDTIYF TGTGCCAGCAGTTTGGCCCGTGACACCATATATTTT
TRBJ1-6 - few TRBV2 CASSPTTRRKNSPLHF TGTGCCAGCAGCCCGACTACGAGACGAAAGAATTCACCCCTCCACTTT
TRBJ2-7 TRBD1 - TRBV18 CASSPPGQGPYEQYF TGTGCCAGCTCACCCCCGGGACAGGGCCCCTACGAGCAGTACTTC
TRBJ1-4 - - TRBV7-9 CASSLHSTNEKLFF TGTGCCAGCAGCTTACACTCAACTAATGAAAAACTGTTTTTT
TRBJ1-4 - once TRBV30 CAWSVSGVRVEKLFF TGTGCCTGGAGTGTATCGGGGGTACGTGTTGAAAAACTGTTTTTT
TRBJ2-7 TRBD2 - TRBV27 CASSVPGLAQEQYF TGTGCCAGCAGTGTTCCGGGACTAGCGCAAGAGCAGTACTTC
TRBJ1-3 - - TRBV18 CASSPSGNTIYF TGTGCCAGCTCACCGTCAGGAAACACCATATATTTT
TRBJ1-1 - - TRBV5-1 CASSWDYTEAFF TGCGCCAGCAGCTGGGACTATACTGAAGCTTTCTTT
TRBJ1-2 - - TRBV7-2 CASSEKGRLGYTF TGTGCCAGCAGCGAGAAGGGGCGCCTGGGCTACACCTTC
TRBJ1-1 TRBD1 - TRBV6-5 CASSYGQAFGTEAFF TGTGCCAGCAGTTACGGACAGGCCTTCGGCACTGAAGCTTTCTTT
TRBJ1-2 TRBD1 - TRBV6-5 CASRQGQGARGYTF TGTGCCAGCAGACAAGGGCAGGGGGCGAGAGGCTACACCTTC
TRBJ1-1 - - TRBV6-5 CASSWALRGSNTEAFF TGTGCCAGCAGTTGGGCCCTCAGGGGTTCCAACACTGAAGCTTTCTTT
TRBJ2-3 - - TRBV14 CASSEVLDTQYF TGTGCCAGCAGCGAAGTATTGGATACGCAGTATTTT